These 25 T cell receptor beta chains were sequenced from one sample in a study of shared clonotypes between healthy human individuals (TCRdb year 2020). The library was generated by the immunoSEQ multiplex PCR assay. TCRdb holds this immuneACCESS table with in-frame rearrangements only. Some clones are missing; in checked studies, unresolved V genes explain under half, and the rest has no known cause. The sample contains about 1 million clones, roughly 80% of them found a single time. 1.4% of the sample is held by the ten biggest clonotypes. The sample taken for sequencing was memory CD4+ T cells sorted from blood. In the paper's terms, the cell subset or site label means: CD45RA-negative fraction. These receptor sequences come from a man in his late teens or twenties in good health.

DNA of the CDR3: TGTGCCAGCAGCTTAGTAGTGGGAGCACAAGAGACCCAGTACTTC. This sequence encodes CASSLVVGAQETQYF. The chain joins TRBV7-2 to TRBJ2-5; D might be TRBD2 (5 bases). CDR3 length: 15 residues. The ends were cut back, 1 base at V and 2 bases at J, with 11 bases in the middle. Germline V CDR1 and CDR2: SGHTA, FQGNSA. Supplemented by reference TRBV7-2 and TRBJ2-5, the full variable domain reads GAGVSQSPSNKVTEKGKDVELRCDPISGHTALYWYRQSLGQGLEFLIYFQGNSAPDKSGLPSDRFSAERTGGSVSTLTIQRTQQEDSAVYLCASSLVVGAQETQYFGPGTRLLVL.

The chain combines TRBV9 with TRBJ2-6; weak D call: TRBD1 (6 bases). This CDR3 contains 16 residues. Trimming took 4 bases from V and 0 from J, leaving 11 bases between them. Germline V gene lookup returns CDR1 SGDLS and CDR2 YYNGEE. CDR3 sequence reads: CASSRGIGSGANVLTF. Here the CDR3 DNA reads TGTGCCAGCAGCAGGGGGATAGGCTCTGGGGCCAACGTCCTGACTTTC.

This chain joins TRBV10-3 and TRBJ2-4, with 9 bases aligning to TRBD2. V trimming: 5 bases; J trimming: 0 bases; junction bases outside the gene matches: 14. This CDR3 is built from 19 residues. The germline V gene encodes CDR1 ENHRY and CDR2 SYGVKD. The CDR3 DNA sequence: TGTGCCATCAGTCCTGGGGGCACGACTAGCGGTACAGCCAAAAACATTCAGTACTTC. Residues: CAISPGGTTSGTAKNIQYF.

This clone came up a few times. V and J are TRBV5-1 and TRBJ1-4, with 9 bases identical to TRBD1. The CDR3 is 15 residues long. Looked up from germline, CDR1 is SGHRS and CDR2 is YFSETQ. V was pared by 2 bases and J by 7 bases, with 6 bases of the junction left unmatched. The CDR3 loop reads CASSFTGGAGEKLFF. DNA of the CDR3: TGCGCCAGCAGCTTCACAGGGGGCGCCGGTGAAAAACTGTTTTTT. The full variable domain, completed using reference TRBV5-1 and TRBJ1-4, is KAGVTQTPRYLIKTRGQQVTLSCSPISGHRSVSWYQQTPGQGLQFLFEYFSETQRNKGNFPGRFSGRQFSNSRSEMNVSTLELGDSALYLCASSFTGGAGEKLFFGSGTQLSVL.

V and J are TRBV2 and TRBJ2-7; D gene unclear. The CDR3 totals 12 residues. V was shortened by 6 bases and J by 0 bases, with 6 bases between the two germline ends. In germline, CDR1 is SNHLY, CDR2 FYNNEI. As DNA, the CDR3 is TGTGCCAGCAGGCCCGCCTCCTACGAGCAGTACTTC. Residues: CASRPASYEQYF.

This chain connects TRBV2 to TRBJ1-3; 7 bases match TRBD1. The CDR3 is 14 residues long. Trimming cost V 7 bases and J 2 bases; bases outside gene matches: 5. Germline V gene data show CDR1 as SNHLY and CDR2 as FYNNEI. CDR3 sequence: CASNQGGAGNTIYF. In DNA form, the CDR3 reads TGTGCCAGCAACCAAGGGGGCGCTGGAAACACCATATATTTT. Based on the CDR3 plus reference TRBV2 and TRBJ1-3, the full variable domain is EPEVTQTPSHQVTQMGQEVILRCVPISNHLYFYWYRQILGQKVEFLVSFYNNEISEKSEIFDDQFSVERPDGSNFTLKIRSTKLEDSAMYFCASNQGGAGNTIYFGEGSWLTVV.

Worth noting for this clone: Other DNA sequences in this sample translate to the same CDR3. J is TRBJ1-2 and V is TRBV28, with D hard to call. The germline V gene encodes CDR1 MDHEN and CDR2 SYDVKM. The CDR3 runs to 11 residues. The V end lost 8 bases, the J end lost 1 base, and 5 bases lay between the germline ends. DNA of the CDR3: TGTGCCAGCGGGCTTAACTATGGCTACACCTTC. This gives the protein CASGLNYGYTF.

The gene calls are TRBV19 and TRBJ2-7; no firm D call. The CDR3 sequence is 14 residues long. V lost 2 bases and J lost 0, with 8 bases in between. The germline CDR1 and CDR2 sequences are LNHDA and SQIVND (reference sequence). The CDR3 nucleotides are TGTGCCAGTAGTATAATTCCAGACTCCTACGAGCAGTACTTC. Its protein product is CASSIIPDSYEQYF.

This chain joins TRBV7-9 and TRBJ1-1, with D hard to call. Germline-derived CDR1 and CDR2 are SEHNR and FQNEAQ (reference sequence). The CDR3 is 14 amino acids. Trimming took off 1 base at V and 6 bases at J, with 12 bases between the two ends. The chain's CDR3 is CASSLGFGVPEAFF. CDR3 DNA: TGTGCCAGCAGCTTAGGGTTTGGAGTGCCTGAAGCTTTCTTT.

V usage is TRBV7-2 and J usage is TRBJ2-5, with a tentative D call TRBD1 (6 bases). Germline values: CDR1 SGHTA, CDR2 FQGNSA. The CDR3 totals 13 residues. Trimming took off 2 bases at V and 10 bases at J, with 14 bases between the two ends. In DNA, the CDR3 is TGTGCCAGCAGCTTAACCGGGACACCGGGCCAGTACTTC. It codes for CASSLTGTPGQYF.

The chain recombines TRBV7-2 with TRBJ2-5; TRBD1 aligns across 8 bases. CDR1 is SGHTA, CDR2 FQGNSA, per germline. The CDR3 is 14 amino acids. J was trimmed by 2 bases and V by 5 bases; bases with no gene match: 4. The CDR3 is CASSPDRGQETQYF. The CDR3 region has the DNA TGTGCCAGCAGCCCCGACAGGGGTCAAGAGACCCAGTACTTC.

This chain connects TRBV7-9 to TRBJ2-7, with 7 bases aligning to TRBD2. The V gene's germline CDR1 is SEHNR and CDR2 FQNEAQ (reference sequence). This CDR3 region has 16 residues. J was trimmed by 0 bases and V by 8 bases; bases with no gene match: 13. The CDR3 sequence is CASPTRSGNSSYEQYF. The CDR3 nucleotides read TGTGCCAGCCCTACTCGAAGCGGGAATAGCTCCTACGAGCAGTACTTC.

Regarding this clone: The sample carries other DNA sequences with the same CDR3. This rearrangement joins TRBV5-1 to TRBJ2-3, with TRBD2 identical over 10 bases. Germline assignment: CDR1 SGHRS and CDR2 YFSETQ. The CDR3 consists of 15 residues. V lost 0 bases and J lost 3; bases outside the gene matches: 1. This CDR3 reads CASSLGAGGTDTQYF. The CDR3 bases are TGCGCCAGCAGCTTGGGAGCGGGAGGGACAGATACGCAGTATTTT.

In the case of this clone: Other nucleotide sequences from this sample produce the same CDR3. The chain uses TRBV5-5 and TRBJ1-1; D might be TRBD1 (6 bases). This CDR3 contains 15 residues. Trimming took off 2 bases at V and 0 bases at J, with 11 bases between the two ends. Per germline, CDR1 SGHKS and CDR2 YYEKEE (reference sequence). The CDR3 region is CASSFGQGMNTEAFF. Here the CDR3 DNA reads TGTGCCAGCAGCTTTGGTCAGGGGATGAACACTGAAGCTTTCTTT.

The rearrangement joins TRBV9 to TRBJ1-6; D remains ambiguous. The CDR3 runs 16 residues. Germline CDR1 reads SGDLS; CDR2 reads YYNGEE. Trimming stripped 0 bases from V and 0 bases from J, with 7 bases between. The chain's CDR3 is CASSVAASSYNSPLHF. The CDR3 DNA reads as TGTGCCAGCAGCGTAGCGGCGAGCTCCTATAATTCACCCCTCCACTTT. Together with reference TRBV9 and TRBJ1-6, the CDR3 gives the full variable domain: DSGVTQTPKHLITATGQRVTLRCSPRSGDLSVYWYQQSLDQGLQFLIQYYNGEERAKGNILERFSAQQFPDLHSELNLSSLELGDSALYFCASSVAASSYNSPLHFGNGTRLTVT.

The chain is built from TRBV7-9 and TRBJ2-5, with 12 bases aligning to TRBD1. CDR1 SEHNR and CDR2 FQNEAQ come from the germline V gene (reference sequence). V trimming: 1 base; J trimming: 5 bases; junction bases outside the gene matches: 5. The CDR3 totals 16 residues. This CDR3 is CASSLGRDRGQETQYF. In nucleotides, the CDR3 is TGTGCCAGCAGCTTAGGCCGGGACAGGGGGCAGGAGACCCAGTACTTC. The complete variable domain, with remaining parts taken from reference TRBV7-9 and TRBJ2-5, reads DTGVSQNPRHKITKRGQNVTFRCDPISEHNRLYWYRQTLGQGPEFLTYFQNEAQLEKSRLLSDRFSAERPKGSFSTLEIQRTEQGDSAMYLCASSLGRDRGQETQYFGPGTRLLVL.

V and J are TRBV9 and TRBJ2-4, with D maybe TRBD1 (6 bases). Germline V gives CDR1 SGDLS, CDR2 YYNGEE. Trimming left V 4 bases short and J 1 base short, with 18 bases between. The CDR3 totals 17 residues. DNA of the CDR3: TGTGCCAGCAGCTCTACACAGCAGGGGATGGCCAAAAACATTCAGTACTTC. Translated: CASSSTQQGMAKNIQYF.

CDR3 DNA sequence: TGTGCCAGCAGTTTATTTTCAGGGGGCCGACCCCTCCACTTT. Protein sequence: CASSLFSGGRPLHF. The chain combines TRBV27 with TRBJ1-6; 8 bases map to TRBD1. V was clipped by 1 base and J by 12 bases; unmatched bases: 5. Germline-derived CDR1 and CDR2 are MNHEY and SMNVEV (reference sequence). The CDR3 loop spans 14 amino acids.

This clone was seen many times. V is TRBV6-1 and J is TRBJ2-2; TRBD2 matches 8 bases. From germline, CDR1 is MNHNS and CDR2 SASEGT. This CDR3 is 20 amino acids long. J was trimmed by 6 bases and V by 0 bases; bases with no gene match: 18. CDR3 loop: CASSEALVRTQRERSGELFF. In DNA form, the CDR3 reads TGTGCCAGCAGTGAAGCGCTCGTAAGGACCCAGCGGGAGAGGTCCGGGGAGCTGTTTTTT.

V gene TRBV7-9 combines with J gene TRBJ1-3; no clear D. With 4 bases removed from V and 4 bases from J, the gap between germline ends came to 11 bases. CDR1 is SEHNR, CDR2 FQNEAQ, per germline (reference sequence). This CDR3 contains 14 residues. This CDR3 is CASSSRVAGNTIYF. DNA of the CDR3: TGTGCCAGCAGCTCAAGGGTGGCGGGAAACACCATATATTTT.

The J gene is TRBJ1-4, the V gene TRBV4-3, with a possible D match to TRBD1 (6 bases). The V and J ends lost 4 bases and 8 bases respectively, with 17 bases between them. This CDR3 has 15 residues. Germline V CDR1 and CDR2: LGHNA, YSLEER. The CDR3: CASSPGDRLGEKLFF. DNA for the CDR3: TGCGCCAGCAGCCCAGGAGACAGGCTCGGCGAAAAACTGTTTTTT.

This clone occurred once. The genes are TRBV5-6 and TRBJ1-4; TRBD1 agrees at 7 bases. The junction had 13 bases not matched to a gene; V was cut back by 3 bases and J by 8 bases. CDR3 length equals 16 residues. The germline gives CDR1 SGHDT, CDR2 YYEEEE. The CDR3 DNA sequence: TGTGCCAGCAGCTGGGCAGGGGGAAGTAAGAACGAAAAACTGTTTTTT. This gives the protein CASSWAGGSKNEKLFF.

The chain carries TRBV30 and TRBJ2-2; 8 bases line up with TRBD2. V trimming: 3 bases; J trimming: 4 bases; junction bases outside the gene matches: 13. Germline V gene sequence: CDR1 GTSNPN, CDR2 SVGIG (reference sequence). CDR3 length equals 17 residues. The CDR3 sequence is CAWSHLGGTRGTGELFF. DNA for the CDR3: TGTGCCTGGAGCCACCTTGGGGGGACTAGAGGCACCGGGGAGCTGTTTTTT.

This clone was detected only a few times. The DNA of the CDR3 is TGTGCCAGTAGTGACCAACAGGGGAATCAGCCCCAGCATTTT. It translates to CASSDQQGNQPQHF. The chain links TRBV19 to TRBJ1-5; 7 bases map to TRBD1. V dropped 5 bases and J dropped 4; count of bases not matched to a gene: 5. The CDR3 is 14 amino acids. The germline gives CDR1 LNHDA, CDR2 SQIVND (reference sequence).

As DNA, the CDR3 is TGTGCCAGCAGCCACCCAGGGGGGGCTAACTCCTACAATGAGCAGTTCTTC. This encodes CASSHPGGANSYNEQFF. V and J are TRBV9 and TRBJ2-1, with D perhaps TRBD1 or TRBD2 (7 bases each). The V gene lost 4 bases and the J gene lost 0 bases, with 17 bases spanning the gap. The CDR3 length is 17 residues. Germline CDR1 SGDLS, CDR2 YYNGEE.